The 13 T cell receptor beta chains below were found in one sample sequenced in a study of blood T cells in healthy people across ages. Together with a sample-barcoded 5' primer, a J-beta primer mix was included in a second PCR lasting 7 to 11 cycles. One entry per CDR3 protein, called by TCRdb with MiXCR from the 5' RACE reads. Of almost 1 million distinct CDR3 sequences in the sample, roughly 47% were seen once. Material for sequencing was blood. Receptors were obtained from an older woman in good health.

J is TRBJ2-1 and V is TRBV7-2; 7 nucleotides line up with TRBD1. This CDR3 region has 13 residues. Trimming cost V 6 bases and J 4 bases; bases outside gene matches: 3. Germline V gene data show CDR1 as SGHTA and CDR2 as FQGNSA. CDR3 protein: CASRGDSYNEQFF. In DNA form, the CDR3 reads TGTGCCAGCAGAGGGGACAGTTACAATGAGCAGTTCTTC.

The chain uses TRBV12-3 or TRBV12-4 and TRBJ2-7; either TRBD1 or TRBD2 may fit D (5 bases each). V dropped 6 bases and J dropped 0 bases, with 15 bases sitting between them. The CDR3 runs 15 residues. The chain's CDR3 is CASRTGTVSSYEQYF. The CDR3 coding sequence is TGTGCCAGCAGGACCGGGACGGTGAGCTCCTACGAGCAGTACTTC.

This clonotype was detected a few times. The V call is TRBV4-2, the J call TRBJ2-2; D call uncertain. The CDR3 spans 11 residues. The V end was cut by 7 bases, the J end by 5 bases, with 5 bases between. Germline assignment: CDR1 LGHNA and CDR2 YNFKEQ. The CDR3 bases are TGTGCCAGCACTAGAACCGGGGAGCTGTTTTTT. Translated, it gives CASTRTGELFF.

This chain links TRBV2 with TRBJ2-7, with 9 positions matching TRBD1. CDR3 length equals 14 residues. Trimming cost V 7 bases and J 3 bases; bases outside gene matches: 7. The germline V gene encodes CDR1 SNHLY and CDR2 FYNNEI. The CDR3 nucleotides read TGTGCCAGCATGTATGACAGGGGGTACTACGAGCAGTACTTC. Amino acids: CASMYDRGYYEQYF. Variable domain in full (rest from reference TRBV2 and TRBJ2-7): EPEVTQTPSHQVTQMGQEVILRCVPISNHLYFYWYRQILGQKVEFLVSFYNNEISEKSEIFDDQFSVERPDGSNFTLKIRSTKLEDSAMYFCASMYDRGYYEQYFGPGTRLTVT.

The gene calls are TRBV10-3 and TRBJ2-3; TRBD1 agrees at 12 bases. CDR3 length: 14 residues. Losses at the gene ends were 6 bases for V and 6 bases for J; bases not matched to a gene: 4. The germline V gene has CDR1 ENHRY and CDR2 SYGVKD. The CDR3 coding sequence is TGTGCCATCAGCCATGGGACAGGGGGCGATACGCAGTATTTT. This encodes CAISHGTGGDTQYF.

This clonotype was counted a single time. The CDR3 DNA reads as TGTGCCAGCAGCTTAACTGGACTAGCGGCATACAATGAGCAGTTCTTC. It encodes CASSLTGLAAYNEQFF. The V gene is TRBV7-3, the J gene TRBJ2-1; TRBD2 matches at 10 bases. This CDR3 has 16 amino acids. V was pared by 0 bases and J by 4 bases, with 3 bases of the junction left unmatched. CDR1 is SGHTA, CDR2 FQGTGA, per germline.

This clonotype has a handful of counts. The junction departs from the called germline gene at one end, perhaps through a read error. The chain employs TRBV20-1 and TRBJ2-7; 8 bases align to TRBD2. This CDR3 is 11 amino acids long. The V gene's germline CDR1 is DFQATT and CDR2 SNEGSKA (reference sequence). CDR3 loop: CSAGDKNEQYF. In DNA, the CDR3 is TGTTCAGCGGGAGATAAGAACGAGCAGTACTTC.

The CDR3 bases are TGTGCCAGCAGCCAAGATTTGGGAGACGGCTACACCTTC. Protein: CASSQDLGDGYTF. The chain joins TRBV3-1 to TRBJ1-2; D unclear. Trimming shortened V by 0 bases and J by 8 bases, and 10 bases separated the two germline ends. This CDR3 spans 13 amino acids. Per the germline V gene, CDR1 is LGHDT and CDR2 is YNNKEL (reference sequence).

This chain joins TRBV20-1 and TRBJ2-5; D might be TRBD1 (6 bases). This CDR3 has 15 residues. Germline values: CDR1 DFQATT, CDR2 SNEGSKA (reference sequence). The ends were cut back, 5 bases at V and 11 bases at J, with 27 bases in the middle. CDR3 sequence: CSAGGPTGFGYKQYF. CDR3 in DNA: TGCAGTGCTGGGGGACCAACAGGGTTTGGGTACAAGCAGTACTTC.

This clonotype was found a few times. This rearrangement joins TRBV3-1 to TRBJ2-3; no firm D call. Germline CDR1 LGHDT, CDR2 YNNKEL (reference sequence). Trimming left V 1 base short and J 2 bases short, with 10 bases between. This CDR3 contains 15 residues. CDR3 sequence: CASSQGGSITDTQYF. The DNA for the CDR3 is TGTGCCAGCAGCCAAGGTGGCAGCATCACAGATACGCAGTATTTT.

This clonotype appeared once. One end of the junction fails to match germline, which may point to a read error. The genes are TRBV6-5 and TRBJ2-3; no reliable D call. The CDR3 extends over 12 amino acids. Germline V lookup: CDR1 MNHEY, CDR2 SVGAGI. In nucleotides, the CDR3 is TGTGCCAGCAGCCAGCGCACAAATACGCAGTATTTT. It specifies CASSQRTNTQYF.

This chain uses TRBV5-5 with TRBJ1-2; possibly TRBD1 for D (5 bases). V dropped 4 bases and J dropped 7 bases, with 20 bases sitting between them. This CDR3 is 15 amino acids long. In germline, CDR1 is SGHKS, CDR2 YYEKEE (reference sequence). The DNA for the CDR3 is TGTGCCAGCAGCCCGCTCGGGGGGGAGCCCCTTGGCTACACCTTC. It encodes CASSPLGGEPLGYTF.

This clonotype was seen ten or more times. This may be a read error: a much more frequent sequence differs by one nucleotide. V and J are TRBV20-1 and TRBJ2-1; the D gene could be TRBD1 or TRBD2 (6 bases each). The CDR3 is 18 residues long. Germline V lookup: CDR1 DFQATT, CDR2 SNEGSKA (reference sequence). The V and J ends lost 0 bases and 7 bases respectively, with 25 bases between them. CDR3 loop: CSARDRTRGAWFRNEQFF. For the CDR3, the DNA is TGCAGTGCTAGAGATCGGACGAGGGGGGCTTGGTTTCGGAATGAGCAGTTCTTC.